The present entry profiles one TCR beta chain with its context. This clonotype was recorded only once. Its antigen remains undetermined. No qualities accompany the bases; no much larger clone lies one base away. A single read constitutes weak evidence. The germline ends are 10 bases apart after V is trimmed by 4 bases and J by 4 bases. The germline V gene (reference sequence) sets CDR1 to GTSNPN and CDR2 to SVGIG. The CDR3 numbers 12 residues from cysteine through phenylalanine. Left in the record is the CDR3 DNA by itself, 36 bases read in frame from the first base. This specimen comes from a study of vaccination and CD4 T cells after COVID-19 (dated 2022 in TCRdb). With regard to the full study: Convalescent patients had a positive SARS-CoV-2 result on nasal swab PCR, and of these patients, fewer than ten had mild disease and one had severe disease. Six males and four females were included in the convalescent cohort, with two Hispanic individuals, seven Caucasians, two Asians and one multiracial person represented. Participants received two doses of either the Pfizer-BioNTech BNT162b2 vaccine (n=8) or the Moderna mRNA-1273 vaccine (n=2). Post-COVID blood samples from convalescent patients were collected a median of about 100 days after diagnosis, with a range of roughly 30 to 161 days. Post-vaccine blood samples were taken a median of around 77 days after the second vaccine dose, with a range of 14 to 241 days. For stimulating the cultures, overlapping spike peptide pools were used, derived from SARS-CoV-2 as well as from the common cold coronaviruses HCoV-NL63, HCoV-OC43 and HCoV-229E. Control cultures used a CEFX viral epitope pool as positive control, an HIV-1 Nef peptide pool as negative control, or no peptide. In roughly 10 COVID-19 convalescent patients and a few infection-naive healthy vaccine recipients, the spike-specific CD4+ TCR repertoire before mRNA vaccination was compared with the repertoire after mRNA vaccination. Points the paper makes about the study in general: Among the post-vaccine SARS-CoV-2-reactive clones in convalescent patients, a median around 90% showed up only after vaccination, which suggests vaccine-specific priming. Relatively few convalescent patients were included in the study, and early timepoints after natural infection were not analyzed. The median number of SARS-CoV-2-reactive clonotypes rose from 20 to 25 after infection to around 40 after vaccination, but the change was not significant. In convalescent patients, nearly all vaccine-specific clones (304 of 307) were found to be mono-reactive for SARS-CoV-2 spike rather than cross-reactive with common cold coronaviruses.

The treatment or condition label corresponds to: roughly 10-day PBMC culture with coronavirus spike peptide pools or control peptides (ViraFEST assay). The ViraFEST assay was used in the study, in which antigen-specific T cells were expanded with peptide pools and expanded clonotypes were subsequently identified by TCR sequencing. Positive SARS-CoV-2 PCR tests in the convalescent patients dated from March to December 2020, before Alpha, Beta and Delta variants emerged in the United States. PBMCs were cultured at two million per well in IMDM supplemented with about 5.5% human AB serum and approximately 10 IU/ml IL-2, with 9.5 to 10 ug/ml peptide pools added. On days 3 and 7, half of the culture medium was replaced with fresh IL-2-containing medium. CD4+ T cells were isolated after roughly eleven days of culture through negative selection using the EasySep CD4+ T cell isolation kit. Ficoll-Paque Plus gradient centrifugation was used to isolate PBMCs from whole blood, and the isolated PBMCs were then either used fresh or cryopreserved at -140C. In general, triplicate wells were set up for every culture condition.

Receptors were amplified or captured by PCR. DNA from cultured CD4+ T cells underwent TCR sequencing with the Oncomine TCR Beta short-read assay at the Johns Hopkins FTIC core. The QIAamp micro DNA kit was used to extract genomic DNA from the cultured CD4+ T cells. Oncomine TCR Beta libraries made from cultured CD4+ T cells were pooled using unique dual indexes and sequenced on an Illumina iSeq 100. Under the source paper's analysis protocol: Non-productive sequences were filtered out, and CDR3s that did not start with C, did not end with F or W, or were shorter than 7 amino acids were discarded. The MANAFEST web application was used to identify antigen-specific clonotypes by comparing peptide-stimulated wells against reference wells and other culture wells. For a clone to be called positive, the clone needed an FDR below 0.05, an odds ratio above 5, and a productive frequency above 0.1% in at least two of three replicate wells. A clonotype counted as cross-reactive if it showed significant expansion both in the SARS-CoV-2 spike wells and in at least one common cold coronavirus spike condition. Using R version 3.6.1, CDR3 homology was evaluated through Levenshtein distances (stringdist) along with unrooted phylogenetic trees (ape). The public reads were reprocessed in TCRdb via fastp at Q25 and MiXCR, keeping in-frame beta chains. Rows are unified per CDR3 protein, each entry keeping the most common DNA and genes. The authors' filters were not applied to this entry. This sample comprises 11,000 or so distinct CDR3 sequences, 53% of them detected only once. 10% to 15% of the sample rests with the top ten.

The chain couples TRBV30 to TRBJ1-1, with TRBD1 as a weak D call on 5 bases. Sequences were obtained from CD4+ T cells from blood, cultured in vitro. The source of this sequence is a human donor who had recovered from COVID-19. The CDR3 region has the sequence CAWMRDSTEAFF. The DNA reads as follows: TGTGCCTGGATGCGAGACAGCACTGAAGCTTTCTTT.